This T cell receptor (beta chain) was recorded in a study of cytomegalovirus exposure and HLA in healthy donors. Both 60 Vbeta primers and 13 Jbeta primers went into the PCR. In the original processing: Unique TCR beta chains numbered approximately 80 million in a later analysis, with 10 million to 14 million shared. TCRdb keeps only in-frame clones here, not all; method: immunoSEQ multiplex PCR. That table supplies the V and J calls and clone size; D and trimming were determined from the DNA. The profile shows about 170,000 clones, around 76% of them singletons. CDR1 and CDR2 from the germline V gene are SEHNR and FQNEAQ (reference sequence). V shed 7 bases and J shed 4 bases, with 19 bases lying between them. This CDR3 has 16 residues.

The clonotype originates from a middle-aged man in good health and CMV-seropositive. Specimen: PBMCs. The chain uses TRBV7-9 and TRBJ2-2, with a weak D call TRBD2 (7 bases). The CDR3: CASTLGGAHSTGELFF. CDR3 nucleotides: TGTGCCAGCACCCTAGGGGGGGCTCATAGCACCGGGGAGCTGTTTTTT.